This entry concerns a single T cell receptor beta chain. This sample was taken from a study of blood T cell repertoires in COVID-19. Study in general: Acute-phase and convalescent COVID-19 samples originated in the United States, Italy and Spain.

In the study's own analysis: Amplification with reference gene primers provided the estimates of nucleated cell counts. The table came from immunoSEQ multiplex PCR; TCRdb's copy has only in-frame clones and leaves some out. The DNA was the basis for D and trimming; V, J and clone size are from that table. Of hundreds of thousands of clones in the sample, approximately 90% were seen once. Participants, roughly 18 to 90 years old, spanned 24 US areas. With 0 bases removed from V and 0 bases from J, the gap between germline ends came to 10 bases. Germline CDR1 is SGHKS and CDR2 is YYEKEE (reference sequence). CDR3 length: 15 amino acids.

This sequence was found in a woman aged 25 to 45 with acute COVID-19. The specimen sequenced was PBMCs or T cells enriched from blood (not recorded which). The genes are TRBV5-5 and TRBJ2-7, with D maybe TRBD1 (6 bases). CDR3 DNA sequence: TGTGCCAGCAGCTTGGGGGACAAGAGCTCCTACGAGCAGTACTTC. The encoded protein is CASSLGDKSSYEQYF.